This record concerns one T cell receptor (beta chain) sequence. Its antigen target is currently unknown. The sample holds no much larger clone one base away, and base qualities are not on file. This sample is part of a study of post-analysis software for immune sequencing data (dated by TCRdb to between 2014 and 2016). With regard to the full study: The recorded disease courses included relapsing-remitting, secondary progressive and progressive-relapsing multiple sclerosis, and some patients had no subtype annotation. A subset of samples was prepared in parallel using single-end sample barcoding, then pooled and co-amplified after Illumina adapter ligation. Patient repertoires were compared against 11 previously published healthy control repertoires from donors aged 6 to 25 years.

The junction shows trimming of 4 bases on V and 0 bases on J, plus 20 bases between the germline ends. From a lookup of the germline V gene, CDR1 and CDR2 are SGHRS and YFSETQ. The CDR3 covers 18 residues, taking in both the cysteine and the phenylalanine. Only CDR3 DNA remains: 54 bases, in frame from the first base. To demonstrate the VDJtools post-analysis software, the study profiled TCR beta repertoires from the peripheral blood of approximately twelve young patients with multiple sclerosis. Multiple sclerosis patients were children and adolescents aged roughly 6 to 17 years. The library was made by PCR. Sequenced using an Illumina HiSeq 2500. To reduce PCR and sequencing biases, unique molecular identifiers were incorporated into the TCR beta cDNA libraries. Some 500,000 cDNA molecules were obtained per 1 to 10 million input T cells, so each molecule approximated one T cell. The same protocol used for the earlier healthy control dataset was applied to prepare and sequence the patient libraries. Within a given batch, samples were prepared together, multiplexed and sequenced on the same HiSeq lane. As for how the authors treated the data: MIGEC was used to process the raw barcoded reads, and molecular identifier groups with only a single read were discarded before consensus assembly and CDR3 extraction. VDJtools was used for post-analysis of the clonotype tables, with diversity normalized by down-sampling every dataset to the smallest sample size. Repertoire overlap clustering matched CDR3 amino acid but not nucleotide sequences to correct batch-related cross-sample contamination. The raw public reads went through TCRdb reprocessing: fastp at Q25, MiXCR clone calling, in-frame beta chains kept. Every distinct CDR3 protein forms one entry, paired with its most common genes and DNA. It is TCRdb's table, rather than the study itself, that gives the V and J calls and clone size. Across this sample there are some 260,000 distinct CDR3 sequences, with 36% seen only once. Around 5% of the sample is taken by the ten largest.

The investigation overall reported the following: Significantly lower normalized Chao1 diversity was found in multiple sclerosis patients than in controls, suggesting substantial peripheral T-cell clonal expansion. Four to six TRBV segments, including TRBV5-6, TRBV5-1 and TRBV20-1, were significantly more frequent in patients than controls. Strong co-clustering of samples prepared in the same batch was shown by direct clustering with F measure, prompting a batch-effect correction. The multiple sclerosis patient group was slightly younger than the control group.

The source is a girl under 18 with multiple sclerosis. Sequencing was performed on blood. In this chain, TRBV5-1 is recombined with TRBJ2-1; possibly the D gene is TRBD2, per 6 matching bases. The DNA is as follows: TGCGCCAGCAGCCCCGCCTGGGGAGCGGGCATCTCCTACAATGAGCAGTTCTTC. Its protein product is CASSPAWGAGISYNEQFF.